This T cell receptor beta chain is drawn from a study of cytomegalovirus exposure and HLA in healthy donors. Findings and caveats of the study: Most TCR sequences were rare, but some public TCRs occurred in many donors. Reports indicated that the classifier achieved high specificity and sensitivity in diagnosing cytomegalovirus status. The study assumed roughly uniform donor sequencing depth for presence/absence analyses. In a later analysis, the majority of CMV-associated beta chains seemingly showed HLA restriction.

Use of 60 Vbeta and 13 Jbeta primers characterized the PCR. Some clones are missing from TCRdb's copy, which holds only in-frame ones; the method was immunoSEQ multiplex PCR. The sample holds some 160,000 clones, approximately 88% seen once. As concerns this clone: Its antigen is still unknown.

The clonotype originates from a woman younger than 30 in good health and CMV-seronegative. Sequencing was carried out using PBMCs.

CDR3 nucleotides: TGTGCCAGCAGTTCCGTAGCGGGAGGATCAGATACGCAGTATTTT. This gives the protein CASSSVAGGSDTQYF. J is TRBJ2-3 and V is TRBV6-5, with TRBD2 matching 10 bases. The CDR3 runs to 15 residues. Germline CDR1 MNHEY, CDR2 SVGAGI. V gave up 4 bases and J gave up 4 bases; unmatched junction bases: 5.